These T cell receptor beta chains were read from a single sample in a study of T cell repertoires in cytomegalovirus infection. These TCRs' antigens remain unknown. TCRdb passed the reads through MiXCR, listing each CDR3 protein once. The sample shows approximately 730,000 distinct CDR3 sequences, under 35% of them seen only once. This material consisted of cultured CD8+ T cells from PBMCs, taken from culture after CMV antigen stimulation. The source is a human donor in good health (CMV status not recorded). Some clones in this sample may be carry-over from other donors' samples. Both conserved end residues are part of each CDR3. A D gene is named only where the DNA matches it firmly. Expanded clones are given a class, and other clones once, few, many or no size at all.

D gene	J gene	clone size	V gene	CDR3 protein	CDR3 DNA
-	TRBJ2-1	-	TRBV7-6	CASSLALGVVDEQFF	TGTGCCAGCAGCTTAGCGCTAGGGGTGGTCGATGAGCAGTTCTTC
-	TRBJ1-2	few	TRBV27	CASSSNGLLYTF	TGTGCCAGCAGTTCAAATGGCCTGCTGTACACCTTC
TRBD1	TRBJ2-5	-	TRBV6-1	CASSADRVQETQYF	TGTGCCAGCAGTGCAGACAGGGTGCAAGAGACCCAGTACTTC
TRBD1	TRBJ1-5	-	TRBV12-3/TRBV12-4	CASRHTGGYQPQHF	TGTGCCAGCAGGCATACAGGGGGCTATCAGCCCCAGCATTTT
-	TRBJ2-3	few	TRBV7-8	CASSLAWGPSTDTQYF	TGTGCCAGCAGCTTAGCGTGGGGTCCTAGCACAGATACGCAGTATTTT
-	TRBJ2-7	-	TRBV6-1	CASSEGDERAAPYEQYF	TGTGCCAGCAGTGAAGGTGATGAGAGGGCCGCACCCTACGAGCAGTACTTC
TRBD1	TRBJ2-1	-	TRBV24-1	CATSDFGQGIFSYNEQFF	TGTGCCACCAGTGACTTCGGACAGGGGATTTTCTCCTACAATGAGCAGTTCTTC
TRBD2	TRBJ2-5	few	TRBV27	CASSLIAGQETQYF	TGTGCCAGCAGTTTAATAGCGGGACAAGAGACCCAGTACTTC
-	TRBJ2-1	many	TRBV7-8	CASSYQPVMGMNEQFF	TGTGCCAGCAGCTATCAACCAGTTATGGGGATGAATGAGCAGTTCTTC
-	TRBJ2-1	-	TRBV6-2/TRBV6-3	CASSSLTPPEQFF	TGTGCCAGCAGTTCTCTCACCCCCCCTGAGCAGTTCTTC
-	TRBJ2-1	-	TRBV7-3	CASSLKVGSYNEQFF	TGTGCCAGCAGCTTAAAGGTTGGTTCCTACAATGAGCAGTTCTTC
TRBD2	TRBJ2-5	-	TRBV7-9	CASSSRKGLAGETQYF	TGTGCCAGCAGCTCAAGGAAGGGACTAGCTGGGGAGACCCAGTACTTC
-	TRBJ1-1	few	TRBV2	CASLSLNTEAFF	TGTGCCAGCCTTTCCTTGAACACTGAAGCTTTCTTT
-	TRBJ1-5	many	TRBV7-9	CASSFVWGRADQPQHF	TGTGCCAGCAGCTTCGTCTGGGGGCGGGCGGATCAGCCCCAGCATTTT
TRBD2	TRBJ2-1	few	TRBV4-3	CASSQDSGGARGNEQFF	TGCGCCAGCAGCCAAGACTCGGGGGGGGCACGGGGGAATGAGCAGTTCTTC
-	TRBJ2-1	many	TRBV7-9	CASSPEYNEQFF	TGTGCCAGCAGCCCTGAATACAATGAGCAGTTCTTC
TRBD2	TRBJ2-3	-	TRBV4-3	CASSQEPSGGTDTQYF	TGCGCCAGCAGCCAAGAACCTAGCGGGGGCACAGATACGCAGTATTTT
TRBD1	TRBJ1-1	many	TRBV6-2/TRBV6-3	CASSPRQGRTEAFF	TGTGCCAGCAGTCCGAGACAGGGACGCACTGAAGCTTTCTTT
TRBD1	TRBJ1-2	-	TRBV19	CASMRGPNYGYTF	TGTGCCAGTATGAGGGGGCCTAACTATGGCTACACCTTC
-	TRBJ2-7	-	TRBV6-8	CATNPSYEQYF	TGTGCCACGAACCCCTCCTACGAGCAGTACTTC
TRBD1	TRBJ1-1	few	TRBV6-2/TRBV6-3	CATLQGSEFSNTEAFF	TGTGCCACCCTACAGGGGAGCGAATTTTCGAACACTGAAGCTTTCTTT
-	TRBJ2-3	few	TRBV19	CASSILVADTQYF	TGTGCCAGTAGTATATTGGTTGCAGATACGCAGTATTTT
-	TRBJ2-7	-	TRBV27	CASSSSPQGYEQYF	TGTGCCAGCAGTTCCTCACCGCAGGGCTACGAGCAGTACTTC
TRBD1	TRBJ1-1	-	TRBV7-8	CASTTGQDNTEAFF	TGTGCCAGCACCACGGGACAGGATAACACTGAAGCTTTCTTT
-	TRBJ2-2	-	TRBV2	CTTPTGSSGELFF	TGTACCACCCCTACAGGGTCGAGCGGGGAGCTGTTTTTT
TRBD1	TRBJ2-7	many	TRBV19	CASRPRDSDTYEQYF	TGTGCCAGTAGACCCCGGGACAGCGATACCTACGAGCAGTACTTC
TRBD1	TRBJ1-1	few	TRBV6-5	CASSYGQGARVEAFF	TGTGCCAGCAGTTACGGGCAGGGGGCGAGGGTTGAAGCTTTCTTT
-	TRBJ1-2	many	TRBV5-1	CASSLQDGLDGYTF	TGCGCCAGCAGCCTTCAGGACGGGTTGGATGGCTACACCTTC
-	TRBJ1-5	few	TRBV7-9	CASSGTEGQPQHF	TGTGCCAGCAGCGGTACAGAGGGTCAGCCCCAGCATTTT
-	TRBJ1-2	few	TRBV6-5	CASSSISLRQASYGYTF	TGTGCCAGCAGTTCGATCTCCCTCCGGCAGGCCTCCTATGGCTACACCTTC
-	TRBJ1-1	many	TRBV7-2	CASIEGKVTEAFF	TGTGCCAGCATCGAGGGGAAGGTCACTGAAGCTTTCTTT